The 3 T cell receptor beta chains below were found in one sample sequenced in a study of blood T cells in healthy people across ages. Primed by a sample-barcoded 5' primer and a J-beta primer mix, a second PCR proceeded for roughly 6 to 12 cycles. TCRdb re-called the 5' RACE reads with MiXCR, one entry per CDR3 protein. The repertoire has nearly 800,000 distinct CDR3 sequences, roughly 25% of them found once; the top ten carry under 4.5%. The same data also contributed to another study, on T cells of mothers and their children.

Specimen: blood. These receptors all stem from a boy aged 5-17 years in good health.

In this sample, this clonotype turned up many times. V and J are TRBV7-2 and TRBJ2-3, with D uncertain. The germline V gene has CDR1 SGHTA and CDR2 FQGNSA. CDR3 length: 16 amino acids. Trimming shortened V by 1 base and J by 2 bases, and 13 bases separated the two germline ends. As DNA, the CDR3 is TGTGCCAGCAGCTTAGGAAGACCCACCAACACAGATACGCAGTATTTT. Translating gives CASSLGRPTNTDTQYF.

This clonotype has only a few counts. The chain links TRBV28 to TRBJ1-2; TRBD1 matches 9 bases. V was clipped by 6 bases and J by 2 bases; unmatched bases: 4. CDR1 MDHEN and CDR2 SYDVKM come from the germline V gene. The CDR3 contains 14 residues. The CDR3: CASSGQGKNYGYTF. The CDR3 DNA follows: TGTGCCAGCAGCGGACAGGGGAAAAACTATGGCTACACCTTC.

The V gene is TRBV5-6, the J gene TRBJ2-5; a weak D match, TRBD2 (6 bases). CDR3 size: 17 residues. V lost 4 bases, J lost 5 bases, and 24 bases lay in between. Germline loops: CDR1 SGHDT, CDR2 YYEEEE. CDR3 coding DNA: TGTGCCAGCAGCATGGCCCGGGAGTTACGCTCCGCTGAGACCCAGTACTTC. Translated: CASSMARELRSAETQYF.